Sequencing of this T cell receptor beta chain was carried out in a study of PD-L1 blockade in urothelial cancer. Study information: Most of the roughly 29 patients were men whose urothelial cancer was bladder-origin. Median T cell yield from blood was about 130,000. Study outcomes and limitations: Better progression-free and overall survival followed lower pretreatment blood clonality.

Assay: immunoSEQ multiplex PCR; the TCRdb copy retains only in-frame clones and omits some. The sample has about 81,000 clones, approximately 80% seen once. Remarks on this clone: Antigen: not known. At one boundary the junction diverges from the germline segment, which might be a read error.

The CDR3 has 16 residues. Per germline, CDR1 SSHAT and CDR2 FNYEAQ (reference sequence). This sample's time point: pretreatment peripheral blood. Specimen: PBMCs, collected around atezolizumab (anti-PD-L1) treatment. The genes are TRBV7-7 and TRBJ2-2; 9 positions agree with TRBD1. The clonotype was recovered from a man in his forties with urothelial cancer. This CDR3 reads CASSLGGTGTSGELFF. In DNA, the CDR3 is TGTGCTAGCAGCTTAGGTGGGACAGGGACCTCCGGGGAGCTGTTTTTT. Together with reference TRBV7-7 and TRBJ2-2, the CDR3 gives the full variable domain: GAGVSQSPRYKVTKRGQDVTLRCDPISSHATLYWYQQALGQGPEFLTYFNYEAQPDKSGLPSDRFSAERPEGSISTLTIQRTEQRDSAMYRCASSLGGTGTSGELFFGEGSRLTVL.